This TCR beta chain stems from a study of Ad26.COV2.S vaccination and SARS-CoV-2 variants. Across the whole study: Enrolled in COV1001, the donor was in the Ad26.COV2.S trial arm, which received the vaccine. Broader study findings: Measurements of TCR breadth and depth may have given underestimates of the total T cell responses. Participants in the vaccine arm had higher spike-specific TCR breadth; placebo recipients had lower.

V lost 0 bases and J lost 0, with 7 bases in between. The CDR3 is 14 amino acids. Germline V gene sequence: CDR1 SGHNT, CDR2 YYREEE (reference sequence). Notes on this clone: Its antigen is not identified.

Method: immunoSEQ multiplex PCR; TCRdb's copy keeps in-frame clones and lacks some. The sample lists around 420,000 clones, approximately 88% occurring once. Indicated treatment: approximately 18 received Ad26.COV2.S at low or high dose, single or two shots; about 5 received placebo; per-sample allocation not given. Samples analyzed were those drawn on day 63 after the first vaccine or placebo injection. Donor was an adult aged 18-55 years in Boston. Sequenced here: peripheral blood, sampled in a trial of Ad26.COV2.S vaccine versus placebo. This receptor was identified in a person aged 18-65 years who received the Ad26.COV2.S COVID-19 vaccine or a placebo. The chain employs TRBV5-4 and TRBJ2-7; no clear D. CDR3 region: CASSLEGLSYEQYF. CDR3 in DNA: TGTGCCAGCAGCTTGGAAGGGCTCTCCTACGAGCAGTACTTC.